What follows is one T cell receptor (beta chain) and its context. This specimen comes from a study of blood T cell repertoires in COVID-19. Produced via immunoSEQ multiplex PCR; TCRdb's table is partial and in-frame only. The profile covers 200,000 to 300,000 clones, with 75% to 90% appearing a single time and around 26% taken by the ten largest. The CDR3 has 13 residues. Trimming shortened V by 5 bases and J by 2 bases, and 9 bases separated the two germline ends. Germline CDR1 is LNHNV and CDR2 is YYDKDF (reference sequence). The genes are TRBV15 and TRBJ2-5; D might be TRBD1 (6 bases). The source of this sequence is a man in his forties or fifties with acute or convalescent COVID-19. Sequencing was carried out using peripheral blood. The CDR3 here is CATSEGDQETQYF. The CDR3 DNA is TGTGCCACCAGCGAGGGGGATCAAGAGACCCAGTACTTC.